One sample yielded the 7 T cell receptor beta chains listed below, sequenced in a study of cytomegalovirus exposure and HLA in healthy donors. With 60 Vbeta and 13 Jbeta primers, the PCR was carried out. Produced via immunoSEQ multiplex PCR; TCRdb's table is partial and in-frame only. The repertoire holds 150,000 to 200,000 clones, about 80% seen once, with about an eighth in the top ten. Sequenced material: PBMCs. These receptors originate from a woman aged 40-49 years in good health and CMV-seronegative.

V gene TRBV18 combines with J gene TRBJ1-5; D remains unclear. The CDR3 extends over 13 amino acids. Germline CDR1 reads KGHSH; CDR2 reads LQKENI. The ends were cut back, 2 bases at V and 5 bases at J, with 7 bases in the middle. CDR3 bases: TGTGCCAGCTCACCAAGCGGGGATCAGCCCCAGCATTTT. Protein sequence: CASSPSGDQPQHF.

V and J are TRBV6-1 and TRBJ2-7; 7 bases match TRBD1. Germline values: CDR1 MNHNS, CDR2 SASEGT. The V and J ends lost 5 bases and 6 bases, in that order; junction bases with no gene match: 10. The CDR3 extends over 14 amino acids. CDR3 bases: TGTGCCAGCAGTCCAGACAGGGTCTCACCCGAGCAGTACTTC. Protein sequence: CASSPDRVSPEQYF.

The table lists this clone with a count of one. This chain links TRBV2 with TRBJ1-1; D uncertain. The length of the CDR3 is 14 residues. Germline V gene lookup returns CDR1 SNHLY and CDR2 FYNNEI. V was shortened by 2 bases and J by 0 bases, with 7 bases between the two germline ends. CDR3 protein: CASSEKRVNTEAFF. The CDR3, as DNA: TGTGCCAGCAGTGAAAAGAGAGTGAACACTGAAGCTTTCTTT. The complete variable domain, with remaining parts taken from reference TRBV2 and TRBJ1-1, reads EPEVTQTPSHQVTQMGQEVILRCVPISNHLYFYWYRQILGQKVEFLVSFYNNEISEKSEIFDDQFSVERPDGSNFTLKIRSTKLEDSAMYFCASSEKRVNTEAFFGQGTRLTVV.

This clone was counted a single time. The chain has TRBV11-2 and TRBJ2-5, with 8 positions matching TRBD1. From germline, CDR1 is SGHAT and CDR2 FQNNGV. V gave up 5 bases and J gave up 6 bases; unmatched junction bases: 8. This CDR3 region has 14 residues. The CDR3 DNA sequence: TGTGCCAGCAGCGGGTCAGGGGGCGCGCAGACCCAGTACTTC. Translated: CASSGSGGAQTQYF.

This clone was counted only a few times. The chain is built from TRBV19 and TRBJ2-1; D remains ambiguous. The length of the CDR3 is 14 residues. Germline-derived CDR1 and CDR2 are LNHDA and SQIVND (reference sequence). The V gene lost 2 bases and the J gene lost 9 bases, with 14 bases spanning the gap. The CDR3 here is CASSIHGEPGEQFF. The CDR3 DNA is TGTGCCAGTAGTATACATGGTGAGCCGGGTGAGCAGTTCTTC. The entire variable domain, with the rest obtained from reference TRBV19 and TRBJ2-1, is as follows: DGGITQSPKYLFRKEGQNVTLSCEQNLNHDAMYWYRQDPGQGLRLIYYSQIVNDFQKGDIAEGYSVSREKKESFPLTVTSAQKNPTAFYLCASSIHGEPGEQFFGPGTRLTVL.

The V call is TRBV5-1, the J call TRBJ2-1; 12 bases match TRBD2. V shed 0 bases and J 7 bases; nucleotides not matched to a gene: 8. This CDR3 contains 17 residues. Germline V gene data show CDR1 as SGHRS and CDR2 as YFSETQ. Here the CDR3 reads CASSLVASGGALNEQFF. The CDR3 DNA follows: TGCGCCAGCAGCTTGGTTGCTAGCGGGGGGGCCTTAAATGAGCAGTTCTTC.

This chain uses TRBV7-2 with TRBJ1-1; D remains unclear. The CDR3 runs to 13 residues. Germline loops: CDR1 SGHTA, CDR2 FQGNSA. V lost 2 bases, J lost 4 bases, and 8 bases lay in between. In DNA form, the CDR3 reads TGTGCCAGCAGCTTATTCGGGGTCACTGAAGCTTTCTTT. Protein sequence: CASSLFGVTEAFF.